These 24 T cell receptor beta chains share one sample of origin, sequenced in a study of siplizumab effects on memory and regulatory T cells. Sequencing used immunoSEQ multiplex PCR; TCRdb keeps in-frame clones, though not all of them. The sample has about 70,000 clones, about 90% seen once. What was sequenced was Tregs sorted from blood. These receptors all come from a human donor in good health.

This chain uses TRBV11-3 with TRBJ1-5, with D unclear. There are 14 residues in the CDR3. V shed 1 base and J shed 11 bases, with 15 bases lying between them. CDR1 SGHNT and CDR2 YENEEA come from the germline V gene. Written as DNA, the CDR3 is TGTGCCAGCAGCTTAGGCCTTGAGGGTTCGTCCCAGCATTTT. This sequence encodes CASSLGLEGSSQHF.

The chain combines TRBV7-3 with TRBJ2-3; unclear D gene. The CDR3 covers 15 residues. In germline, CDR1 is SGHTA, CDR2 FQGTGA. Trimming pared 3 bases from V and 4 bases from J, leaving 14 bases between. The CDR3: CASSLTPERPDTQYF. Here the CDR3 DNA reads TGTGCCAGCAGCTTGACTCCCGAGAGGCCAGATACGCAGTATTTT.

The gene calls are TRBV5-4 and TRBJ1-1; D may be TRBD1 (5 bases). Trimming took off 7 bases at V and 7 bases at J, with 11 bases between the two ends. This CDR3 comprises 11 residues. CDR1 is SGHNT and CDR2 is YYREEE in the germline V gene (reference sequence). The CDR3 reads CASGPGVEAFF. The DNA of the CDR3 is TGTGCCAGCGGGCCGGGGGTTGAAGCTTTCTTT.

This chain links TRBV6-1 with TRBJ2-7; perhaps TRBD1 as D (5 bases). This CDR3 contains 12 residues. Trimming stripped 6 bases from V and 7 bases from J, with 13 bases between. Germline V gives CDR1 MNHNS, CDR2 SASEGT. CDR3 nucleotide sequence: TGTGCCAGCAGGCTCCCGCAGGGAGAGCAGTACTTC. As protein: CASRLPQGEQYF.

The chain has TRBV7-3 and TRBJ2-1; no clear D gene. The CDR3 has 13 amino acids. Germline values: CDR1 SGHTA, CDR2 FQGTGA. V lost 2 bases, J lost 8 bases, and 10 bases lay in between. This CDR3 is CASSLGSHDEQFF. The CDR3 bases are TGTGCCAGCAGCTTAGGGTCTCACGATGAGCAGTTCTTC. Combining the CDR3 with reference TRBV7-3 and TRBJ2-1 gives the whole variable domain GAGVSQTPSNKVTEKGKYVELRCDPISGHTALYWYRQSLGQGPEFLIYFQGTGAADDSGLPNDRFFAVRPEGSVSTLKIQRTERGDSAVYLCASSLGSHDEQFFGPGTRLTVL.

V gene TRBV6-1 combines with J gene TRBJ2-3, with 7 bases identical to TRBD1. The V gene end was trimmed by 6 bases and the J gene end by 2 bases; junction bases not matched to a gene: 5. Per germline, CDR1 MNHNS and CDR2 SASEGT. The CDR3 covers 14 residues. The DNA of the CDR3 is TGTGCCAGCAGGTCAGGGGGATTCACAGATACGCAGTATTTT. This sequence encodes CASRSGGFTDTQYF.

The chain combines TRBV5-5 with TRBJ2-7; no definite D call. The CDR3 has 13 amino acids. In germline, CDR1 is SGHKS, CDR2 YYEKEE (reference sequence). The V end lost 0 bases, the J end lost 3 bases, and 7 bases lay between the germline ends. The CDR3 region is CASSLGLIYEQYF. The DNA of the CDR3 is TGTGCCAGCAGCTTGGGACTCATCTACGAGCAGTACTTC.

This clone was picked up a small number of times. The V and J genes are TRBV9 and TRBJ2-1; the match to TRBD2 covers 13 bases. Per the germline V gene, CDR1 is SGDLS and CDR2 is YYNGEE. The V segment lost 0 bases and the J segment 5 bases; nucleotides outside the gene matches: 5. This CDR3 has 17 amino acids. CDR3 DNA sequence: TGTGCCAGCAGCGTAGTACGGACTAGCGGGAGCCACAATGAGCAGTTCTTC. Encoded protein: CASSVVRTSGSHNEQFF.

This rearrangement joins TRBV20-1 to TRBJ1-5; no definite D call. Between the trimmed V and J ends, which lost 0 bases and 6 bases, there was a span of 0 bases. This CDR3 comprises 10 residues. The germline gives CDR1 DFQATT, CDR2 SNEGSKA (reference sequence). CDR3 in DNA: TGCAGTGCTAGAGATCAGCCCCAGCATTTT. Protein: CSARDQPQHF.

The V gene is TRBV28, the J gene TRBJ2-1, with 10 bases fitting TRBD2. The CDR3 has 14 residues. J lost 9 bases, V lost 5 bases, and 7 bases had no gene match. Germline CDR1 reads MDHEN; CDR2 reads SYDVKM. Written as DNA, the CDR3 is TGTGCCAGCAGTAGGGCTAGCGGGAGCGCTGAGCAGTTCTTC. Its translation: CASSRASGSAEQFF.

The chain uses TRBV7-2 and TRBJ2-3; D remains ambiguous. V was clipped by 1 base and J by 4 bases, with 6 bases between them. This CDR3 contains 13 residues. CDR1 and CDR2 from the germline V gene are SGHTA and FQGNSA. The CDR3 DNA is TGTGCCAGCAGCTTAGTAGAGGCAGATACGCAGTATTTT. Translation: CASSLVEADTQYF.

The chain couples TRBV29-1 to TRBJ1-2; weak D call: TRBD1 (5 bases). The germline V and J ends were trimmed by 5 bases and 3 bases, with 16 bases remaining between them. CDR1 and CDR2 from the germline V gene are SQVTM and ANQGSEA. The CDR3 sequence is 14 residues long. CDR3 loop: CSVFRRGTDYGYTF. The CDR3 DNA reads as TGCAGCGTTTTCCGGCGTGGGACGGACTATGGCTACACCTTC.

This CDR3 is CASSPWTGTPGADTQYF. The CDR3 DNA sequence: TGTGCCAGCAGCCCATGGACCGGGACCCCCGGGGCAGATACGCAGTATTTT. This chain links TRBV4-2 with TRBJ2-3, with D tentatively TRBD1 or TRBD2 (5 bases each). The CDR3 contains 17 residues. Germline loops: CDR1 LGHNA, CDR2 YNFKEQ. Deletions cut 4 bases from V and 4 bases from J, with 21 bases between.

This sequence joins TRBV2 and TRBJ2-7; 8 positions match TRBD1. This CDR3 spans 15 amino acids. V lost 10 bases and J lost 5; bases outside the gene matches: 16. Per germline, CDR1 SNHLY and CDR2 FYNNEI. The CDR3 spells CATIDPRQGSNEQYF. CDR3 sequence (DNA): TGTGCCACCATAGACCCCCGACAGGGGAGCAACGAGCAGTACTTC.

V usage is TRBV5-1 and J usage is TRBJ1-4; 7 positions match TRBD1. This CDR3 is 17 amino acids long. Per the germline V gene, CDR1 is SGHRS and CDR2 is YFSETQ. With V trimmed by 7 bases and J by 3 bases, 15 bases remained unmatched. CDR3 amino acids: CASSTGIRSDANEKLFF. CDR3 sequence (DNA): TGCGCCAGCTCGACAGGGATAAGATCGGATGCTAATGAAAAACTGTTTTTT.

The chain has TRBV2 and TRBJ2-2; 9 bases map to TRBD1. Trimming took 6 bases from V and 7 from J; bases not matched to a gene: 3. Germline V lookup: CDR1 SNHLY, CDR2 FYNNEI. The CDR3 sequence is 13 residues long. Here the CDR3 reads CASSGQGFGELFF. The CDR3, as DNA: TGTGCCAGCAGCGGACAGGGGTTCGGGGAGCTGTTTTTT.

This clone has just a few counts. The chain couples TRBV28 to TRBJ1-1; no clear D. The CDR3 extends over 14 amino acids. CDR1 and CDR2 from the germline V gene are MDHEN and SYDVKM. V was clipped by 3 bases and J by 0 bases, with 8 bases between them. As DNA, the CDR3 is TGTGCCAGCAGTTTCGTGGCTGTGAACACTGAAGCTTTCTTT. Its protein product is CASSFVAVNTEAFF.

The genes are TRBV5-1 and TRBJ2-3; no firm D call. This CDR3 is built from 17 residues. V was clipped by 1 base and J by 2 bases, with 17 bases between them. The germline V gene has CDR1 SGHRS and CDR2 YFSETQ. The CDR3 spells CASSLRWVAVNTDTQYF. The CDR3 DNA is TGCGCCAGCAGCTTGCGGTGGGTAGCAGTCAACACAGATACGCAGTATTTT.

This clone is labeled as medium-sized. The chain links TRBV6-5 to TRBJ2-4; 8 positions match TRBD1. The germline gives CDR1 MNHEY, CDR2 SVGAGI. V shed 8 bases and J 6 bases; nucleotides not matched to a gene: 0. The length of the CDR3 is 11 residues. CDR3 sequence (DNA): TGTGCCAGCGGACAGGGAAACATTCAGTACTTC. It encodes CASGQGNIQYF.

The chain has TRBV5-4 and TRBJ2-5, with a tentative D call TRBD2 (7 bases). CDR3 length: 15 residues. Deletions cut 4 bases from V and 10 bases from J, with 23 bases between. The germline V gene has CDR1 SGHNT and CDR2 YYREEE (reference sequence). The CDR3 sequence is CASSPGGVAGLVQYF. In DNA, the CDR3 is TGTGCCAGCAGCCCGGGGGGCGTTGCGGGCCTGGTCCAGTACTTC.

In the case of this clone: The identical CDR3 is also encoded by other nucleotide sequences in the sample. The CDR3 loop is CASSLGTNTEAFF. Here the CDR3 DNA reads TGCGCCAGCAGCTTGGGGACGAACACTGAAGCTTTCTTT. This chain connects TRBV5-1 to TRBJ1-1; D is undetermined. Trimming left V 0 bases short and J 1 base short, with 4 bases between. Germline CDR1 and CDR2: SGHRS and YFSETQ. This CDR3 comprises 13 residues.

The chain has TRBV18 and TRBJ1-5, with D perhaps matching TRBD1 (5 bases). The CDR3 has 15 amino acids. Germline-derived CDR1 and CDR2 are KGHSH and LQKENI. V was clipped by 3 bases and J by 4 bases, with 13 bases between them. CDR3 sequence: CASSPGGTPNQPQHF. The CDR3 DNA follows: TGTGCCAGCTCACCCGGCGGGACCCCAAATCAGCCCCAGCATTTT.

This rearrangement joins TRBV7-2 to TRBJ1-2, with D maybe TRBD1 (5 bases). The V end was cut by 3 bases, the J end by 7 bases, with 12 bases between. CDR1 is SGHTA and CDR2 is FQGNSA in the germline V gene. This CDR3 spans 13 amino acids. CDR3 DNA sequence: TGTGCCAGCAGCTTGGGCAGGGCCCGTGGCTACACCTTC. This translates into CASSLGRARGYTF. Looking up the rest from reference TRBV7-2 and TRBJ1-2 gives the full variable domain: GAGVSQSPSNKVTEKGKDVELRCDPISGHTALYWYRQSLGQGLEFLIYFQGNSAPDKSGLPSDRFSAERTGGSVSTLTIQRTQQEDSAVYLCASSLGRARGYTFGSGTRLTVV.

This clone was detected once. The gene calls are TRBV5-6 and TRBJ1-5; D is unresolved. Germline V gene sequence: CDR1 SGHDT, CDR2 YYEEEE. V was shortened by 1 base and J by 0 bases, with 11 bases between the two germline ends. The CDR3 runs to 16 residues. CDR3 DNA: TGTGCCAGCAGCTTGCGTGGGTCCTATAGCAATCAGCCCCAGCATTTT. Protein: CASSLRGSYSNQPQHF.